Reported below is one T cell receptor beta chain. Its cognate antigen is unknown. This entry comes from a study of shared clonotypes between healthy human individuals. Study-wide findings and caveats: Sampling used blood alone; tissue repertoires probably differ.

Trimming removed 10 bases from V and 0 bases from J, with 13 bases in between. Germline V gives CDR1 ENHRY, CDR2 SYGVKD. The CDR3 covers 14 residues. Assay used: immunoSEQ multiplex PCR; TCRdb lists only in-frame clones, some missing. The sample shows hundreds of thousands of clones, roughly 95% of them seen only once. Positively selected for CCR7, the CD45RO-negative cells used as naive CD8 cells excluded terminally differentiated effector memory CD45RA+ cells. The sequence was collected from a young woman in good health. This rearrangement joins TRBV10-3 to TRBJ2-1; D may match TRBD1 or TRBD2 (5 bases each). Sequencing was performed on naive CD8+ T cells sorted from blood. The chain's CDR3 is CATGPPGSYNEQFF. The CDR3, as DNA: TGTGCCACGGGACCCCCGGGCTCCTACAATGAGCAGTTCTTC.